The 27 T cell receptor beta chains listed next were all sequenced from one sample in a study of T cell clonality in common variable immunodeficiency. The table came from immunoSEQ multiplex PCR; TCRdb's copy has only in-frame clones and leaves some out. The sample yields 45,000 to 55,000 clones, without any singletons. Input material: peripheral blood mononuclear cells. Receptor source: a person between 18 and 75 years old in good health.

The sample holds many counts of this clone. The DNA ends 3 residues before the CDR3 does, and the rest of the CDR3 is filled in from the germline J gene. The V and J genes are TRBV20-1 and TRBJ2-7; 7 bases match TRBD1. CDR3 length: 15 residues. V dropped 1 base and J dropped 3; count of bases not matched to a gene: 9. CDR1 DFQATT and CDR2 SNEGSKA come from the germline V gene (reference sequence). The sequenced part of the CDR3 DNA is TGCAGTGCTAGAGCACAGGGGCTGATTGGCTACGAG. It translates to CSARAQGLIGYE. The whole CDR3 protein is CSARAQGLIGYEQYF.

There are many counts of this clone. The DNA ends 3 residues before the CDR3 does, and the rest of the CDR3 is filled in from the germline J gene. This chain connects TRBV18 to TRBJ2-4; 9 nucleotides line up with TRBD2. V was pared by 0 bases and J by 0 bases, with 9 bases of the junction left unmatched. This CDR3 is built from 19 residues. The germline V gene has CDR1 KGHSH and CDR2 LQKENI. The CDR3 here is CASSPPASGTLGAKNIQYF. CDR3 bases read: TGTGCCAGCTCACCACCTGCTAGCGGGACCTTAGGAGCCAAAAACATT.

This clone was recorded at least ten times. The CDR3 end is not reached by the read, which stops 3 residues before it; the germline J gene fills it in. J is TRBJ2-7 and V is TRBV7-2, with 7 bases fitting TRBD1. Germline V gene data show CDR1 as SGHTA and CDR2 as FQGNSA. V was pared by 5 bases and J by 1 base, with 8 bases of the junction left unmatched. This CDR3 contains 15 residues. The CDR3 protein is CASSLQNRGSYEQYF. The sequenced part of the CDR3 DNA is TGTGCCAGCAGCCTACAAAACAGGGGTTCCTACGAG.

This clone came up many times. With the read ending 3 residues before the CDR3 end, the germline J gene is used to fill in that end. The chain carries TRBV20-1 and TRBJ1-1; the D is unclear. CDR3 length: 17 residues. Germline CDR1 DFQATT, CDR2 SNEGSKA (reference sequence). V gave up 0 bases and J gave up 3 bases, with 20 bases separating them. The CDR3 loop is CSARDSLTVRDHTEAFF. The covered CDR3 bases are TGCAGTGCTAGAGATAGTTTAACCGTCCGCGATCACACTGAA.

This clone showed up many times. The read terminates 3 residues before the CDR3 end, so the remaining end is supplied by the germline J gene. V gene TRBV19 combines with J gene TRBJ2-2; D might be TRBD2 (6 bases). Germline V gene sequence: CDR1 LNHDA, CDR2 SQIVND (reference sequence). V lost 6 bases, J lost 5 bases, and 19 bases lay in between. CDR3 length: 16 amino acids. The covered CDR3 bases are TGTGCCAGTAGAAAAACTAGAGCGGGTGGGACCGGGGAG. Protein product: CASRKTRAGGTGE. The entire CDR3 protein reads CASRKTRAGGTGELFF.

This clone was counted ten times or more. CDR3 DNA, as far as it was read: TGTGCCAGCACCCGGGACAGGGGAAGCGCAACTAATGAAAAA. Translated, it gives CASTRDRGSATNEK. The CDR3 reads in full as CASTRDRGSATNEKLFF. The V gene is TRBV6-2 or TRBV6-3, the J gene TRBJ1-4, with 10 nucleotides matching TRBD1. The CDR3 end is not reached by the read, which stops 3 residues before it; the germline J gene fills it in. This CDR3 has 17 amino acids. Per germline, CDR1 MNHEY and CDR2 SVGEGT. The junction had 8 bases not matched to a gene; V was cut back by 7 bases and J by 0 bases.

This clone has ten or more counts. The read halts 3 residues ahead of the CDR3 end, with the missing end drawn from the germline J gene. The rearrangement links TRBV28 to TRBJ1-1, with D perhaps TRBD1 (5 bases). V was cut by 6 bases and J by 4 bases, with 9 bases left in between. The CDR3 runs to 12 residues. Germline loops: CDR1 MDHEN, CDR2 SYDVKM. CDR3 DNA (partial): TGTGCCAGCAGCCAGACAGTCACTGAA. The encoded protein is CASSQTVTE. The complete CDR3 sequence is CASSQTVTEAFF. The complete variable domain, with remaining parts taken from reference TRBV28 and TRBJ1-1, reads DVKVTQSSRYLVKRTGEKVFLECVQDMDHENMFWYRQDPGLGLRLIYFSYDVKMKEKGDIPEGYSVSREKKERFSLILESASTNQTSMYLCASSQTVTEAFFGQGTRLTVV.

This clone was seen many times. Read coverage stops 3 residues before the CDR3 terminus; the germline J gene supplies the remainder. This sequence joins TRBV7-3 and TRBJ2-2; D may be TRBD2 (5 bases). The germline V and J ends were trimmed by 5 bases and 4 bases, with 14 bases remaining between them. Germline values: CDR1 SGHTA, CDR2 FQGTGA. The CDR3 is 15 amino acids. CDR3 loop: CASSPGAGGTGELFF. Incomplete CDR3 DNA: TGTGCCAGCAGCCCCGGTGCAGGAGGCACCGGGGAG.

This clone was detected ten times or more. The DNA ends 3 residues before the CDR3 does, and the rest of the CDR3 is filled in from the germline J gene. The genes are TRBV13 and TRBJ2-5, with 10 bases aligning to TRBD2. Germline CDR1 is PRHDT and CDR2 is FYEKMQ (reference sequence). The CDR3 has 16 residues. The J segment lost 2 bases and the V segment lost 1 base, leaving 4 bases of the junction unmatched. The sequenced part of the CDR3 DNA is TGTGCCAGCAGCTTAGATCTAGCGGGAGCGCAAGAGACC. Its translation: CASSLDLAGAQET. In full, the CDR3 is CASSLDLAGAQETQYF.

This clone was seen repeatedly, ten times or more. Sequencing ends 3 residues short of the CDR3 end; the germline J gene provides the rest. This sequence joins TRBV10-3 and TRBJ1-6; D unresolved. The CDR3 contains 15 residues. Trimming removed 5 bases from V and 7 bases from J, with 15 bases in between. CDR1 is ENHRY and CDR2 is SYGVKD in the germline V gene. The CDR3 here is CAISLGMFKNSPLHF. The sequenced part of the CDR3 DNA is TGTGCCATCAGTTTGGGCATGTTTAAGAATTCACCC.

This clone was seen at least ten times. The CDR3 end falls 3 residues outside the read, so it is completed with the germline J gene. This sequence joins TRBV18 and TRBJ1-2, with D maybe TRBD1 (5 bases). The germline V gene encodes CDR1 KGHSH and CDR2 LQKENI. This CDR3 has 14 residues. Trimming removed 0 bases at V and 4 bases at J, with 9 bases between. The part of the CDR3 DNA that was read is TGTGCCAGCTCACCACCCGACAGTCCCTATGGC. It encodes CASSPPDSPYG. From start to end, the CDR3 is CASSPPDSPYGYTF.

This clone was observed at least ten times. The read stops 3 residues short of the end of the CDR3; the missing end is completed from the germline J gene. The chain couples TRBV20-1 to TRBJ2-7; 12 positions agree with TRBD2. The CDR3 runs to 14 residues. V was clipped by 4 bases and J by 6 bases; unmatched bases: 7. Germline values: CDR1 DFQATT, CDR2 SNEGSKA (reference sequence). CDR3 amino acids: CSAKLAGGSGEQYF. Incomplete CDR3 DNA: TGCAGTGCTAAACTAGCGGGAGGTTCGGGCGAG.

This clone was counted at least ten times. The CDR3 goes on 3 residues after the read ends, and that part is filled in from the germline J gene. The rearrangement links TRBV7-9 to TRBJ2-1; D ambiguous. Germline V gives CDR1 SEHNR, CDR2 FQNEAQ (reference sequence). The V end lost 2 bases, the J end lost 0 bases, and 8 bases lay between the germline ends. This CDR3 spans 15 amino acids. The CDR3 reads CASSLPAVSYNEQFF. The DNA read from the CDR3 is TGTGCCAGCAGCTTACCCGCGGTCTCCTACAATGAG.

This clone was counted many times. Read coverage stops 3 residues before the CDR3 terminus; the germline J gene supplies the remainder. The chain is built from TRBV20-1 and TRBJ2-1; D uncertain. CDR1 and CDR2 from the germline V gene are DFQATT and SNEGSKA (reference sequence). This CDR3 spans 13 amino acids. The ends were cut back, 1 base at V and 0 bases at J, with 4 bases in the middle. CDR3 loop: CSARAPSYNEQFF. The part of the CDR3 DNA that was read is TGCAGTGCTAGAGCTCCCTCCTACAATGAG.

This clone was counted ten times or more. The read terminates 3 residues before the CDR3 end, so the remaining end is supplied by the germline J gene. V and J are TRBV20-1 and TRBJ2-5, with TRBD2 matching over 9 bases. Trimming removed 4 bases from V and 4 bases from J; junction bases left unmatched: 4. The germline gives CDR1 DFQATT, CDR2 SNEGSKA (reference sequence). The CDR3 consists of 13 residues. The CDR3 loop is CSANGLALETQYF. Partial CDR3 DNA: TGCAGTGCTAATGGACTAGCGTTAGAGACC.

This clone was recorded many times. The read halts 3 residues ahead of the CDR3 end, with the missing end drawn from the germline J gene. J is TRBJ1-1 and V is TRBV7-2; 9 bases agree with TRBD1. The germline gives CDR1 SGHTA, CDR2 FQGNSA. The CDR3 spans 13 residues. Unmatched junction bases numbered 5, after V lost 5 bases and J lost 7 bases. The CDR3 bases that were read are TGTGCCAGCAGCAAGGACAGGGGATTTGAA. Translated, it gives CASSKDRGFE. The complete CDR3 reads CASSKDRGFEAFF. Supplemented by reference TRBV7-2 and TRBJ1-1, the full variable domain reads GAGVSQSPSNKVTEKGKDVELRCDPISGHTALYWYRQSLGQGLEFLIYFQGNSAPDKSGLPSDRFSAERTGGSVSTLTIQRTQQEDSAVYLCASSKDRGFEAFFGQGTRLTVV.

This clone was recorded many times. Sequencing ends 3 residues short of the CDR3 end; the germline J gene provides the rest. The genes are TRBV6-1 and TRBJ1-2, with unresolved D. Per the germline V gene, CDR1 is MNHNS and CDR2 is SASEGT. V was cut by 1 base and J by 0 bases, with 9 bases left in between. This CDR3 comprises 15 residues. Incomplete CDR3 DNA: TGTGCCAGCAGTGAAGTGTCAGTTACTAACTATGGC. It encodes CASSEVSVTNYG. The whole CDR3 sequence is CASSEVSVTNYGYTF.

This clone showed up many times. The read terminates 3 residues ahead of where the CDR3 ends, so the germline J gene completes it. The V gene is TRBV5-1, the J gene TRBJ2-5; 9 bases map to TRBD2. Trimming removed 0 bases from V and 5 bases from J; junction bases left unmatched: 8. The CDR3 covers 16 residues. Germline CDR1 SGHRS, CDR2 YFSETQ. The CDR3 loop reads CASSLAGSGSGETQYF. The sequenced part of the CDR3 DNA is TGCGCCAGCAGCTTGGCCGGTAGCGGGAGCGGGGAGACC.

Ten or more counts support this clone. The read falls 3 residues short of the CDR3 end, and the missing part is taken from the germline J gene. This chain joins TRBV7-3 and TRBJ2-1; 7 positions agree with TRBD2. The V segment lost 6 bases and the J segment 5 bases; nucleotides outside the gene matches: 10. Germline V gives CDR1 SGHTA, CDR2 FQGTGA. This CDR3 is 15 amino acids long. The covered CDR3 bases are TGTGCCAGCAGGGCGCTAGCGGAATTGAACAATGAG. Translating gives CASRALAELNNE. The full-length CDR3 reads as CASRALAELNNEQFF. The full variable domain, in which reference TRBV7-3 and TRBJ2-1 provide the parts outside the CDR3, is GAGVSQTPSNKVTEKGKYVELRCDPISGHTALYWYRQSLGQGPEFLIYFQGTGAADDSGLPNDRFFAVRPEGSVSTLKIQRTERGDSAVYLCASRALAELNNEQFFGPGTRLTVL.

This clone was seen ten or more times. The CDR3 end is not reached by the read, which stops 3 residues before it; the germline J gene fills it in. The chain recombines TRBV5-1 with TRBJ2-7, with 8 bases fitting TRBD1. Germline-derived CDR1 and CDR2 are SGHRS and YFSETQ. The CDR3 covers 13 residues. V shed 5 bases, J shed 3 bases, and the junction held 4 bases outside the gene matches. CDR3 amino acids: CASRSGQDYEQYF. Partial CDR3 DNA: TGCGCCAGCAGATCGGGACAGGACTACGAG.

This clone was observed at least ten times. The read comes to an end 3 residues before the CDR3 does, leaving the germline J gene to fill in the end. The chain has TRBV20-1 and TRBJ1-2; 7 bases agree with TRBD1. With 3 bases clipped from V and 7 bases from J, the junction kept 8 bases outside the gene matches. The CDR3 is made up of 13 amino acids. CDR1 and CDR2 (germline): DFQATT, SNEGSKA (reference sequence). The CDR3 sequence is CSASPAGGGGYTF. The covered CDR3 bases are TGCAGTGCTAGCCCCGCAGGGGGTGGTGGC.

This clone was recorded at least ten times. The CDR3 spells CASSLGLAGTTDTQYF. Partial CDR3 DNA: TGTGCCAGCTCACTCGGACTAGCGGGGACCACAGATACG. The rearrangement joins TRBV18 to TRBJ2-3; 12 nucleotides agree with TRBD2. The read ends 3 residues early relative to the CDR3; the germline J gene fills the gap. V was clipped by 4 bases and J by 2 bases; unmatched bases: 4. CDR1 is KGHSH and CDR2 is LQKENI in the germline V gene. The CDR3 runs 16 residues. Filled out from reference TRBV18 and TRBJ2-3, the complete variable domain reads NAGVMQNPRHLVRRRGQEARLRCSPMKGHSHVYWYRQLPEEGLKFMVYLQKENIIDESGMPKERFSAEFPKEGPSILRIQQVVRGDSAAYFCASSLGLAGTTDTQYFGPGTRLTVL.

This clone was counted ten times or more. CDR3 residues: CASSGPESPLHF. Partial CDR3 DNA: TGTGCCAGCAGTGGGCCAGAGTCACCC. The chain employs TRBV2 and TRBJ1-6; no firm D call. The read ends 3 residues before the CDR3 terminus; that terminus is restored from the germline J gene. CDR3 length: 12 residues. The V gene's germline CDR1 is SNHLY and CDR2 FYNNEI. The germline V and J ends were trimmed by 4 bases and 10 bases, with 8 bases remaining between them.

This clone was counted at least ten times. From the germline J gene comes the end of the CDR3, since the read stops 3 residues before it. The chain employs TRBV5-5 and TRBJ2-1; a weak D match, TRBD2 (5 bases). V lost 6 bases and J 8 bases, leaving 15 bases between the germline ends. This CDR3 has 13 amino acids. Germline values: CDR1 SGHKS, CDR2 YYEKEE (reference sequence). The CDR3 bases that were read are TGTGCCAGCACCCACGGGGTCGCGGATGAG. It yields the protein CASTHGVADE. The entire CDR3 protein reads CASTHGVADEQFF.

This clone appeared many times. The observed sequence ends 3 residues before the CDR3 terminus, with the missing tail filled in from the germline J gene. The V and J genes are TRBV2 and TRBJ2-3; D gene ambiguous. The V end was cut by 4 bases, the J end by 4 bases, with 9 bases between. The CDR3 covers 13 residues. Germline V lookup: CDR1 SNHLY, CDR2 FYNNEI. CDR3 DNA (partial): TGTGCCAGCAGTGCGGGTTCGGCAGATACG. Its translation is CASSAGSADT. From start to end, the CDR3 is CASSAGSADTQYF.

This clone has ten or more counts. The sequenced fragment ends 3 residues before the CDR3 boundary, so the rest is inferred from the germline J gene. The V and J genes are TRBV5-6 and TRBJ1-4; D not resolved. Germline assignment: CDR1 SGHDT and CDR2 YYEEEE. Trimming removed 2 bases at V and 7 bases at J, with 15 bases between. This CDR3 is 15 amino acids long. The CDR3: CASSFGTSGSEKLFF. Incomplete CDR3 DNA: TGTGCCAGCAGCTTCGGCACCTCGGGGAGTGAAAAA.

This clone showed up many times. With the read ending 3 residues before the CDR3 end, the germline J gene is used to fill in that end. The J gene is TRBJ1-4, the V gene TRBV19; TRBD1 agrees at 10 bases. This CDR3 spans 16 amino acids. The trim removed 5 bases at V and 6 bases at J, leaving 9 bases unmatched. Germline assignment: CDR1 LNHDA and CDR2 SQIVND (reference sequence). The CDR3 is CASSPLRTGGDEKLFF. CDR3 DNA, as far as it was read: TGTGCCAGTAGTCCCCTCCGGACAGGGGGGGATGAAAAA.